Following are 29 T cell receptor beta chains from one sample sequenced in a study of shared clonotypes between healthy human individuals. Sequencing was performed with immunoSEQ multiplex PCR; in TCRdb, only in-frame clones are kept and a portion is missing. The sample gives 1.4 million or so clones, approximately 98.5% of which show up once; approximately 0.38% is in the top ten. Material: naive CD4+ T cells sorted from blood. Documented subset: CD45RA+ positively selected. The receptors come from a young man in good health.

The chain recombines TRBV18 with TRBJ2-3, with 7 bases identical to TRBD2. The germline V gene has CDR1 KGHSH and CDR2 LQKENI. The CDR3 consists of 16 residues. The J segment lost 2 bases and the V segment lost 1 base, leaving 6 bases of the junction unmatched. CDR3 bases: TGTGCCAGCTCACCACGGCCGGGAGGCACCACAGATACGCAGTATTTT. This sequence encodes CASSPRPGGTTDTQYF.

The CDR3 sequence is CSVEVWGQGTPRTEAFF. The CDR3 DNA reads TGCAGCGTTGAAGTATGGGGACAGGGGACCCCTCGGACTGAAGCTTTCTTT. V gene TRBV29-1 combines with J gene TRBJ1-1; TRBD1 aligns across 10 bases. Trimming removed 1 base from V and 5 bases from J; junction bases left unmatched: 13. This CDR3 is built from 17 residues. Germline V gives CDR1 SQVTM, CDR2 ANQGSEA.

In this sample, this clone turned up once. The rearrangement uses TRBV6-6 and TRBJ2-5, with 8 bases identical to TRBD1. The V gene end was trimmed by 6 bases and the J gene end by 1 base; junction bases not matched to a gene: 1. The CDR3 consists of 13 residues. The V gene's germline CDR1 is MNHNY and CDR2 SVGAGI (reference sequence). CDR3 amino acids: CASRGQGQETQYF. The CDR3, as DNA: TGTGCCAGCAGAGGACAGGGCCAAGAGACCCAGTACTTC.

As concerns this clone: The same CDR3 can be traced to other DNA sequences in this sample. The rearrangement joins TRBV5-1 to TRBJ2-7, with TRBD2 matching 12 bases. From germline, CDR1 is SGHRS and CDR2 YFSETQ. This CDR3 region has 15 residues. The J segment lost 2 bases and the V segment lost 0 bases, leaving 0 bases of the junction unmatched. CDR3 nucleotide sequence: TGCGCCAGCAGCTTGGGGACTAGCGGGGCCTACGAGCAGTACTTC. This sequence encodes CASSLGTSGAYEQYF.

The chain links TRBV7-9 to TRBJ2-7; D uncertain. The CDR3 covers 16 residues. Trimming took off 4 bases at V and 3 bases at J, with 19 bases between the two ends. Germline V CDR1 and CDR2: SEHNR, FQNEAQ (reference sequence). CDR3: CASSSKLLDSYYEQYF. The CDR3 region has the DNA TGTGCCAGCAGCTCCAAACTCCTCGACTCCTACTACGAGCAGTACTTC. Variable domain in full (rest from reference TRBV7-9 and TRBJ2-7): DTGVSQNPRHKITKRGQNVTFRCDPISEHNRLYWYRQTLGQGPEFLTYFQNEAQLEKSRLLSDRFSAERPKGSFSTLEIQRTEQGDSAMYLCASSSKLLDSYYEQYFGPGTRLTVT.

The chain recombines TRBV7-3 with TRBJ2-3; D perhaps matches TRBD1 (5 bases). From germline, CDR1 is SGHTA and CDR2 FQGTGA. V was shortened by 1 base and J by 2 bases, with 16 bases between the two germline ends. The CDR3 runs 17 residues. CDR3: CASSLSSDKGNTDTQYF. The CDR3 DNA reads as TGTGCCAGCAGCTTAAGCTCGGACAAGGGAAACACAGATACGCAGTATTTT.

The genes are TRBV6-1 and TRBJ1-2; 9 bases map to TRBD1. V lost 11 bases, J lost 12 bases, and 16 bases stayed unmatched. The germline V gene encodes CDR1 MNHNS and CDR2 SASEGT. This CDR3 is 13 amino acids long. The CDR3 coding sequence is TGTGCCCTACACCTCCGGGACAGGGCAATTCACACCTTC. Translated, it gives CALHLRDRAIHTF.

CDR3 amino acids: CASTGGYSNQPQHF. CDR3 sequence (DNA): TGTGCCAGCACGGGGGGTTATAGCAATCAGCCCCAGCATTTT. The chain is built from TRBV2 and TRBJ1-5, with TRBD1 as a possible D gene (5 bases). The CDR3 is 14 amino acids. Germline V gene data show CDR1 as SNHLY and CDR2 as FYNNEI. Trimming took 7 bases from V and 0 from J, leaving 10 bases between them.

The chain employs TRBV5-6 and TRBJ1-1; a weak D match, TRBD1 (5 bases). From germline, CDR1 is SGHDT and CDR2 YYEEEE. V dropped 1 base and J dropped 5 bases, with 15 bases sitting between them. The CDR3 totals 15 residues. CDR3 nucleotide sequence: TGTGCCAGCAGCTTGACCGGGGGGACTTCAACTGAAGCTTTCTTT. It is translated as CASSLTGGTSTEAFF.

The chain combines TRBV2 with TRBJ1-1; D is ambiguous. The CDR3 runs 12 residues. V was cut by 4 bases and J by 11 bases, with 14 bases left in between. Germline CDR1 and CDR2: SNHLY and FYNNEI. The CDR3 sequence: CASSGDGSLAFF. The CDR3 bases are TGTGCCAGCAGTGGAGATGGGTCATTGGCTTTCTTT.

The V call is TRBV25-1, the J call TRBJ2-6; D call uncertain. The CDR3 is 18 amino acids. The V gene's germline CDR1 is MGHDK and CDR2 SYGVNS. The V end was cut by 4 bases, the J end by 0 bases, with 16 bases between. CDR3 nucleotide sequence: TGTGCCAGCAGTGTAATAGGACGCCCTCCCTCTGGGGCCAACGTCCTGACTTTC. This codes for CASSVIGRPPSGANVLTF.

The chain links TRBV5-1 to TRBJ1-1, with 7 bases aligning to TRBD1. With V trimmed by 3 bases and J by 0 bases, 5 bases remained unmatched. CDR3 length: 15 amino acids. The germline V gene encodes CDR1 SGHRS and CDR2 YFSETQ. The CDR3 loop is CASSSLGGMNTEAFF. In DNA, the CDR3 is TGCGCCAGCAGCTCCTTAGGGGGCATGAACACTGAAGCTTTCTTT. Full variable domain (rest looked up from reference TRBV5-1 and TRBJ1-1): KAGVTQTPRYLIKTRGQQVTLSCSPISGHRSVSWYQQTPGQGLQFLFEYFSETQRNKGNFPGRFSGRQFSNSRSEMNVSTLELGDSALYLCASSSLGGMNTEAFFGQGTRLTVV.

This clone was counted once. The same CDR3 is also encoded by other DNA sequences in this sample. V is TRBV6-1 and J is TRBJ1-2; D remains unclear. This CDR3 has 14 amino acids. Germline V gives CDR1 MNHNS, CDR2 SASEGT. V was pared by 1 base and J by 2 bases, with 8 bases between. This CDR3 reads CASSEGARNYGYTF. The CDR3 nucleotides are TGTGCCAGCAGTGAAGGGGCCAGAAACTATGGCTACACCTTC.

In the case of this clone: In the same sample, other DNA sequences code for this CDR3. This rearrangement joins TRBV30 to TRBJ2-1; D gene unclear. Germline CDR1 reads GTSNPN; CDR2 reads SVGIG (reference sequence). The CDR3 has 12 residues. Trimming took off 3 bases at V and 4 bases at J, with 7 bases between the two ends. CDR3 bases: TGTGCCTGGAGCGATAGATACAATGAGCAGTTCTTC. Translating gives CAWSDRYNEQFF.

The chain recombines TRBV7-8 with TRBJ1-4; D remains unclear. Germline CDR1 reads SGHVS; CDR2 reads FQNEAQ. The CDR3 totals 14 residues. The germline V and J ends were trimmed by 5 bases and 2 bases, with 9 bases remaining between them. CDR3 sequence reads: CASSHVGTNEKLFF. CDR3 in DNA: TGTGCCAGCAGCCACGTGGGGACTAATGAAAAACTGTTTTTT.

Only one count was recorded for this clone. The J gene is TRBJ2-7, the V gene TRBV7-8; 8 nucleotides line up with TRBD1. The V segment lost 5 bases and the J segment 0 bases; nucleotides outside the gene matches: 6. This CDR3 has 15 residues. Germline assignment: CDR1 SGHVS and CDR2 FQNEAQ. Written as DNA, the CDR3 is TGTGCCAGCAGCGGCAGACAGGGGTTCTCCTACGAGCAGTACTTC. Amino acids: CASSGRQGFSYEQYF.

V gene TRBV6-6 combines with J gene TRBJ1-1; perhaps TRBD1 as D (5 bases). This CDR3 comprises 14 residues. CDR1 and CDR2 (germline): MNHNY, SVGAGI (reference sequence). The germline V and J ends were trimmed by 7 bases and 1 base, with 13 bases remaining between them. The CDR3: CASIGAQKNTEAFF. DNA for the CDR3: TGTGCCAGCATTGGGGCCCAGAAGAACACTGAAGCTTTCTTT.

The chain is built from TRBV5-1 and TRBJ2-5; TRBD1 aligns across 8 bases. Trimming at V came to 5 bases and at J to 5 bases, leaving 5 bases not matched to a gene. CDR1 and CDR2 (germline): SGHRS, YFSETQ. The CDR3 extends over 13 amino acids. The CDR3 bases are TGCGCCAGCAGTTCGGACAGGGAGGAGACCCAGTACTTC. Encoded protein: CASSSDREETQYF.

This chain links TRBV27 with TRBJ2-1; 12 nucleotides match TRBD2. CDR3 length: 13 amino acids. The J segment lost 10 bases and the V segment lost 7 bases, leaving 5 bases of the junction unmatched. Germline CDR1 MNHEY, CDR2 SMNVEV (reference sequence). The CDR3: CASKATSGGEQFF. The CDR3 region has the DNA TGTGCCAGCAAGGCGACTAGCGGGGGCGAGCAGTTCTTC.

This clone was seen just once. This chain connects TRBV9 to TRBJ1-5; unclear D gene. This CDR3 is 14 amino acids long. Germline CDR1 reads SGDLS; CDR2 reads YYNGEE. V gave up 3 bases and J gave up 7 bases, with 14 bases separating them. CDR3 nucleotide sequence: TGTGCCAGCAGCGCGCCGTATAGTGCGCAGCCCCAGCATTTT. Its translation: CASSAPYSAQPQHF.

The chain couples TRBV7-6 to TRBJ1-2; unclear D gene. The CDR3 is 16 residues long. The V and J ends lost 0 bases and 2 bases respectively, with 13 bases between them. The germline V gene encodes CDR1 SGHVS and CDR2 FNYEAQ. The CDR3 nucleotides read TGTGCCAGCAGCTTAGCAACAGCGTCTCTAAACTATGGCTACACCTTC. As protein: CASSLATASLNYGYTF.

V is TRBV5-1 and J is TRBJ1-3, with D possibly matching TRBD1 (6 bases). V was shortened by 2 bases and J by 0 bases, with 9 bases between the two germline ends. Germline CDR1 and CDR2: SGHRS and YFSETQ. The CDR3 covers 15 residues. DNA of the CDR3: TGCGCCAGCAGCTTCGCAGGGGACTCTGGAAACACCATATATTTT. Translating it yields CASSFAGDSGNTIYF.

The V gene is TRBV14, the J gene TRBJ1-1, with unresolved D. The V gene lost 4 bases and the J gene lost 1 base, with 10 bases spanning the gap. The CDR3 has 14 residues. Germline CDR1 and CDR2: SGHDN and FVKESK. The CDR3 reads CASSPRPGNTEAFF. DNA for the CDR3: TGTGCCAGCAGCCCACGCCCGGGGAACACTGAAGCTTTCTTT.

The rearrangement joins TRBV27 to TRBJ2-3; 7 bases are shared with TRBD2. Germline V gives CDR1 MNHEY, CDR2 SMNVEV (reference sequence). The CDR3 loop spans 18 amino acids. Germline trimming cut 3 bases from V and 2 bases from J; bases unmatched to any gene: 14. The chain's CDR3 is CASSFGPSRAGFTDTQYF. The CDR3, as DNA: TGTGCCAGCAGTTTTGGTCCGAGCCGAGCGGGATTCACAGATACGCAGTATTTT.

V usage is TRBV7-9 and J usage is TRBJ2-5; TRBD2 matches at 14 bases. J was trimmed by 5 bases and V by 4 bases; bases with no gene match: 9. Germline CDR1 reads SEHNR; CDR2 reads FQNEAQ (reference sequence). There are 17 residues in the CDR3. The CDR3 sequence: CASSSLTSGRAFETQYF. CDR3 nucleotides: TGTGCCAGCAGCTCTCTGACTAGCGGGAGGGCCTTTGAGACCCAGTACTTC.

The chain combines TRBV29-1 with TRBJ2-4; 7 bases match TRBD2. J gave up 0 bases and V 1 base, and 12 bases lay outside the gene matches. Germline V gene lookup returns CDR1 SQVTM and CDR2 ANQGSEA. There are 18 residues in the CDR3. CDR3 in amino acids: CSVEVKASGPLAKNIQYF. Written as DNA, the CDR3 is TGCAGCGTTGAAGTTAAGGCTAGCGGTCCCTTAGCCAAAAACATTCAGTACTTC.

The chain recombines TRBV7-9 with TRBJ2-3; D not resolved. V was trimmed by 2 bases and J by 4 bases, leaving 7 bases between them. CDR3 length equals 13 residues. Germline V gene data show CDR1 as SEHNR and CDR2 as FQNEAQ (reference sequence). CDR3 amino acids: CASSLLVADTQYF. The DNA of the CDR3 is TGTGCCAGCAGCTTACTGGTGGCAGATACGCAGTATTTT.

The chain carries TRBV18 and TRBJ1-5; TRBD1 is a possible D gene (5 bases). Germline V gene sequence: CDR1 KGHSH, CDR2 LQKENI. The CDR3 is 16 amino acids. The V gene lost 1 base and the J gene lost 4 bases, with 14 bases spanning the gap. DNA of the CDR3: TGTGCCAGCTCACCACTCAGGGTCTCGGGGAATCAGCCCCAGCATTTT. This codes for CASSPLRVSGNQPQHF.

The genes are TRBV4-1 and TRBJ1-5; a weak D match, TRBD1 (5 bases). The V gene's germline CDR1 is MGHRA and CDR2 YSYEKL. The CDR3 consists of 17 residues. Trimming removed 0 bases at V and 7 bases at J, with 19 bases between. The CDR3 spells CASSQDGVTWGRQPQHF. DNA of the CDR3: TGCGCCAGCAGCCAAGACGGCGTTACTTGGGGCAGGCAGCCCCAGCATTTT.